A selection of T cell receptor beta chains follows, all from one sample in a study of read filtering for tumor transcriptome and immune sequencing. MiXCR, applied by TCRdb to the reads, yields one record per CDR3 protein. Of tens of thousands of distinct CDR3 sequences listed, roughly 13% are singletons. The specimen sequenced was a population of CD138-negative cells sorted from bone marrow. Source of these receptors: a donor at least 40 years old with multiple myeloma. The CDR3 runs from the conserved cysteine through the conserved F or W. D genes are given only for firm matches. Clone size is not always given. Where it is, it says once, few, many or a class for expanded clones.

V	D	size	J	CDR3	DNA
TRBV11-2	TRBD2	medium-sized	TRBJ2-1	CASSYSGTSREQFF	TGTGCCAGCAGCTACTCCGGGACTAGCAGAGAGCAGTTCTTC
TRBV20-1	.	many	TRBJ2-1	CSATGKGAEFYNEQFF	TGCAGTGCTACCGGCAAAGGAGCGGAGTTCTACAATGAGCAGTTCTTC
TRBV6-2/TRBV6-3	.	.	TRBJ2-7	CDTSYSTGAEQYF	TGCGACACCAGTTACTCGACCGGGGCCGAGCAGTACTTC
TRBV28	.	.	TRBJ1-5	CASARWEARSNQPQHF	TGTGCCAGCGCCCGATGGGAAGCCCGAAGCAATCAGCCCCAGCATTTT
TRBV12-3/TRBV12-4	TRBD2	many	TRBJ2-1	CASTPESGLSGDPYNEQFF	TGTGCCAGCACCCCTGAGTCGGGTCTGAGCGGGGACCCCTACAATGAGCAGTTCTTC
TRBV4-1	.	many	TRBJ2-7	CASSLGRSEQYF	TGCGCCAGCAGCCTAGGGAGGTCCGAGCAGTACTTC
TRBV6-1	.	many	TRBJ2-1	CASSEGSYNEQFF	TGTGCCAGCAGTGAAGGGTCCTACAATGAGCAGTTCTTC
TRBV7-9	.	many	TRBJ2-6	CASSLQGAGANVLTF	TGTGCCAGCAGCTTACAGGGCGCTGGGGCCAACGTCCTGACTTTC
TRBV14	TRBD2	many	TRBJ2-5	CASSQGGLAGRQETQYF	TGTGCCAGCAGCCAAGGAGGACTAGCGGGGCGCCAAGAGACCCAGTACTTC
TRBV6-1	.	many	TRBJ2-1	CASSPPGGLYNEQFF	TGTGCCAGCAGTCCCCCCGGGGGGCTATACAATGAGCAGTTCTTC
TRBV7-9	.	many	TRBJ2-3	CASTLTGGAWDTQYF	TGTGCCAGCACTCTAACCGGCGGGGCCTGGGATACGCAGTATTTT
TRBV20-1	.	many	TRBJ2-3	CSADGLLGPDTQYF	TGCAGTGCTGATGGACTCCTAGGCCCAGATACGCAGTATTTT
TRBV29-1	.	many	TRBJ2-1	CSVELGTSSYNEQFF	TGCAGCGTCGAACTCGGGACAAGCTCCTACAATGAGCAGTTCTTC
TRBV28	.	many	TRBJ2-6	CASSSSDGVSGANVLTF	TGTGCCAGCAGTTCATCGGACGGCGTCTCTGGGGCCAACGTCCTGACTTTC
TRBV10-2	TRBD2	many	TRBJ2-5	CASSVSGVQETQYF	TGCGCCAGCAGTGTTAGCGGGGTACAAGAGACCCAGTACTTC
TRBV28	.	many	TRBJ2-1	CASSPMRDRLLNEQFF	TGTGCCAGCAGTCCCATGAGGGATCGTCTCCTCAATGAGCAGTTCTTC
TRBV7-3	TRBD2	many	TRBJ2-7	CASSSPGLAFYEQYF	TGTGCCAGCAGCTCCCCGGGACTAGCTTTCTACGAGCAGTACTTC
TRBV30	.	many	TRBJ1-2	CAWSVSGWGYTF	TGTGCCTGGAGTGTTTCAGGTTGGGGCTACACCTTC
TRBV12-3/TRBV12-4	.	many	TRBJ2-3	CASSGAPSTDTQYF	TGTGCCAGCAGTGGGGCGCCTAGCACAGATACGCAGTATTTT
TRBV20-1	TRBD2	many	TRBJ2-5	CSARENRLAGVGETQYF	TGCAGTGCTAGAGAAAATCGACTAGCGGGAGTGGGAGAGACCCAGTACTTC
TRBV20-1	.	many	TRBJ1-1	CSAKGIGTEAFF	TGCAGTGCGAAGGGGATAGGCACTGAAGCTTTCTTT
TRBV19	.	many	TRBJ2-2	CASSIIGTGELFF	TGTGCCAGTAGTATTATAGGTACCGGGGAGCTGTTTTTT
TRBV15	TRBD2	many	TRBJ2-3	CATSRDLAGGSDTQYF	TGTGCCACCAGCAGAGATTTGGCGGGAGGGTCAGATACGCAGTATTTT
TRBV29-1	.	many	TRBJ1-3	CSVTVGSSGNTIYF	TGCAGCGTTACAGTTGGAAGCTCTGGAAACACCATATATTTT
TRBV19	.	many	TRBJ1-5	CASAPSRDSNQPQHF	TGTGCCAGTGCCCCTTCCAGGGATAGCAATCAGCCCCAGCATTTT
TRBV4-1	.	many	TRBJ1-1	CASSQGPYHRGGRTEAFF	TGCGCCAGCAGCCAAGGTCCTTACCACCGGGGGGGACGGACTGAAGCTTTCTTT
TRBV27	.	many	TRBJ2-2	CASSFGAATGELFF	TGTGCCAGCAGTTTTGGGGCAGCTACCGGGGAGCTGTTTTTT
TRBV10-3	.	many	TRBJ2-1	CAISDILGDGPYNEQFF	TGTGCCATCAGTGATATTTTGGGAGACGGCCCCTACAATGAGCAGTTCTTC
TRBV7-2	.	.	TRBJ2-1	CASSYPEARESEQFF	TGTGCCAGCAGCTACCCAGAGGCTAGGGAGTCTGAGCAGTTCTTC
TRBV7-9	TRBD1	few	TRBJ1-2	CASSLLLGGPEGARRGYTF	TGTGCCAGCAGCTTACTTTTAGGGGGTCCGGAGGGGGCGCGTCGTGGCTACACCTTC
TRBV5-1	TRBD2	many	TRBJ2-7	CASSLGVGSGGRAGREQYF	TGCGCCAGCAGCTTGGGCGTAGGGTCGGGCGGGAGGGCCGGTCGCGAGCAGTACTTC
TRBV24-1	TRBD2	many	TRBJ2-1	CATSDSTSGFSYNEQFF	TGTGCCACCAGTGACTCGACTAGCGGGTTTTCCTACAATGAGCAGTTCTTC
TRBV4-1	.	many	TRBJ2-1	CASSQDPSYNEQFF	TGCGCCAGCAGCCAAGATCCCTCCTACAATGAGCAGTTCTTC